This TCR beta chain is drawn from a study of blood T cell repertoires in COVID-19. Study information: Whether acute or convalescent, the COVID-19 samples came from the United States, Italy and Spain.

Authors' processing steps: The assay estimated nucleated cells by amplifying reference gene primers. Generated by immunoSEQ multiplex PCR, the TCRdb table keeps only in-frame clones and is missing some. That table supplies the V and J calls and clone size; D and trimming were determined from the DNA. The sample holds some 350,000 clones; around 87% are singletons and the top ten take about 2.9%. Looked up from germline, CDR1 is SGHKS and CDR2 is YYEKEE (reference sequence). The V segment lost 5 bases and the J segment 8 bases; nucleotides outside the gene matches: 13. This CDR3 is 16 amino acids long.

This receptor was identified in a human donor in a cohort sampled during active COVID-19. The chain employs TRBV5-5 and TRBJ2-2; 9 bases are shared with TRBD1. Material: peripheral blood. The CDR3 DNA is TGTGCCAGCAGAGCTAACACCGGGACAGGGAAGGGGGAGCTGTTTTTT. Protein sequence: CASRANTGTGKGELFF.